This is a list of T cell receptor beta chains from one sample in a study of a mutant IDH1 vaccine in newly diagnosed glioma. Produced via immunoSEQ multiplex PCR; TCRdb's table is partial and in-frame only. The table has 73,000 or so clones, approximately 88% seen once. Their antigen targets remain unknown. The material sequenced was PBMCs, taken from a glioma patient whose treatment included an IDH1 peptide vaccine. Every receptor here comes from a man aged 18 to 35 with glioma. CDR3s include the opening cysteine and the closing phenylalanine or tryptophan. D genes are given only for firm matches. Size is stated for part of the rows, as once, few or many counts, or as a class when the clone is expanded.

size,J,D,V,CDR3,DNA
once,TRBJ2-1,NA,TRBV28,CASSHPSLREQFF,TGTGCCAGCAGTCATCCTAGCTTGCGTGAGCAGTTCTTC
NA,TRBJ2-5,NA,TRBV7-2,CASSLSSKETQYF,TGTGCCAGCAGCTTATCTAGTAAAGAGACCCAGTACTTC
NA,TRBJ1-5,NA,TRBV7-7,CASSLERGQPQHF,TGTGCTAGCAGCTTGGAAAGGGGGCAGCCCCAGCATTTT
NA,TRBJ2-5,NA,TRBV5-6,CASSLGGRETQYF,TGTGCCAGCAGCTTGGGGGGGCGAGAGACCCAGTACTTC
NA,TRBJ1-3,NA,TRBV10-3,CAINDRRSGNTIYF,TGTGCCATCAACGACAGGAGATCTGGAAACACCATATATTTT
few,TRBJ2-1,TRBD2,TRBV4-3,CASSQELAGGPYNEQFF,TGCGCCAGCAGCCAGGAGCTAGCGGGGGGGCCTTACAATGAGCAGTTCTTC
NA,TRBJ1-4,NA,TRBV30,CAWSVGLQGNEKLFF,TGTGCCTGGAGTGTAGGTCTACAGGGAAATGAAAAACTGTTTTTT
NA,TRBJ1-1,NA,TRBV13,CASSPVNTEAFF,TGTGCCAGCAGTCCGGTGAACACTGAAGCTTTCTTT
NA,TRBJ1-1,TRBD1,TRBV27,CASSFRARGTANTEAFF,TGTGCCAGCAGTTTTAGAGCCCGGGGGACAGCAAACACTGAAGCTTTCTTT
few,TRBJ2-7,NA,TRBV7-9,CASSRDSFYEQYF,TGTGCCAGCAGCAGGGACTCGTTCTACGAGCAGTACTTC
NA,TRBJ2-5,NA,TRBV6-5,CASSYLGSETQYF,TGTGCCAGCAGTTACTTGGGTTCAGAGACCCAGTACTTC
NA,TRBJ1-5,NA,TRBV6-5,CASSKGNQPQHF,TGTGCCAGCAGTAAGGGTAATCAGCCCCAGCATTTT
NA,TRBJ2-1,TRBD2,TRBV4-2,CASSQEGLAGGKYNEQFF,TGTGCCAGCAGCCAAGAAGGACTAGCGGGGGGGAAATACAATGAGCAGTTCTTC
NA,TRBJ2-2,NA,TRBV5-8,CASSHLRAVGNTGELFF,TGTGCCAGCAGCCACCTCAGGGCAGTAGGAAACACCGGGGAGCTGTTTTTT
NA,TRBJ2-7,NA,TRBV5-1,CASSLEGMSSYEQYF,TGCGCCAGCAGCTTGGAAGGGATGAGCTCCTACGAGCAGTACTTC
NA,TRBJ2-1,NA,TRBV7-2,CASSLRPFRSDEQFF,TGTGCCAGCAGCTTGAGACCTTTTCGCTCCGATGAGCAGTTCTTC
once,TRBJ2-7,NA,TRBV27,CASRPGLHYEQYF,TGTGCCAGCAGGCCGGGTCTCCACTACGAGCAGTACTTC
NA,TRBJ1-1,NA,TRBV4-3,CASSQRNWGNTEAFF,TGCGCCAGCAGCCAGAGGAACTGGGGGAACACTGAAGCTTTCTTT
NA,TRBJ2-7,NA,TRBV7-9,CASSRDPSLEQYF,TGTGCCAGCAGTCGGGACCCTTCCCTCGAGCAGTACTTC
NA,TRBJ2-7,TRBD2,TRBV27,CASSSFGTSGGYEQYF,TGTGCCAGCAGCTCCTTCGGGACTAGCGGGGGCTACGAGCAGTACTTC
NA,TRBJ2-1,TRBD2,TRBV18,CASSPPLGTSGYNEQFF,TGTGCCAGCTCACCGCCCCTTGGGACTAGCGGATACAATGAGCAGTTCTTC
NA,TRBJ2-7,TRBD1,TRBV6-6,CASSRQGYEQYF,TGTGCCAGCAGTCGACAGGGCTACGAGCAGTACTTC
NA,TRBJ2-7,NA,TRBV4-2,CASSQSWDSSYEQYF,TGTGCCAGCAGCCAATCGTGGGACTCGTCCTACGAGCAGTACTTC
NA,TRBJ1-6,NA,TRBV27,CASSSTGRYDSPLHF,TGTGCCAGCAGTTCAACAGGGAGGTATGATTCACCCCTCCACTTT
NA,TRBJ2-2,TRBD1,TRBV7-9,CASSLTGYTGELFF,TGTGCCAGCAGCTTGACAGGGTACACCGGGGAGCTGTTTTTT
NA,TRBJ1-3,NA,TRBV7-2,CASSLTGNTIYF,TGTGCCAGCAGCTTAACCGGAAACACCATATATTTT
NA,TRBJ2-7,TRBD1,TRBV7-8,CASSPGTGAYEQYF,TGTGCCAGCAGCCCTGGGACAGGGGCCTACGAGCAGTACTTC
NA,TRBJ2-5,TRBD2,TRBV30,CAWSNSGVIQETQYF,TGTGCCTGGAGTAATAGCGGGGTAATCCAAGAGACCCAGTACTTC
NA,TRBJ2-5,NA,TRBV2,CASSVMSFQETQYF,TGTGCCAGCAGTGTTATGAGTTTCCAAGAGACCCAGTACTTC
few,TRBJ1-1,NA,TRBV7-9,CASSLGGKDTEAFF,TGTGCCAGCAGCTTAGGGGGCAAGGACACTGAAGCTTTCTTT
NA,TRBJ1-2,NA,TRBV5-1,CASRPRGGYPGYTF,TGCGCCAGCAGGCCCCGAGGGGGGTATCCTGGCTACACCTTC
NA,TRBJ1-2,NA,TRBV12-5,CASGLFSSEGGYTF,TGTGCTAGTGGTTTGTTTTCGAGTGAAGGGGGCTACACCTTC
once,TRBJ2-7,TRBD2,TRBV7-6,CASGSGRAMYEQYF,TGTGCCAGCGGCAGCGGGAGGGCCATGTATGAGCAGTACTTC
NA,TRBJ2-4,TRBD1,TRBV7-2,CASSPGQSSIQYF,TGTGCCAGCAGCCCGGGACAGTCAAGCATTCAGTACTTC
NA,TRBJ2-2,NA,TRBV5-5,CASSLAGELFF,TGTGCCAGCAGCTTGGCGGGAGAGCTGTTTTTT
NA,TRBJ1-3,TRBD1,TRBV18,CASSPTRNRGSGNTIYF,TGTGCCAGCTCACCAACCCGTAACAGGGGCTCTGGAAACACCATATATTTT
NA,TRBJ1-5,NA,TRBV27,CASSPGGAGYNQPQHF,TGTGCCAGCAGTCCTGGGGGCGCAGGTTACAATCAGCCCCAGCATTTT
NA,TRBJ2-5,NA,TRBV27,CASSLGTLAGQETQYF,TGTGCCAGCAGTTTAGGAACCTTGGCGGGGCAAGAGACCCAGTACTTC
few,TRBJ1-5,NA,TRBV6-5,CASTGGGNQPQHF,TGTGCCAGCACCGGGGGAGGCAATCAGCCCCAGCATTTT
NA,TRBJ2-7,NA,TRBV28,CASSSRRRVYEQYF,TGTGCCAGCAGCTCCCGGAGGAGGGTCTACGAGCAGTACTTC
NA,TRBJ1-5,NA,TRBV4-1,CASSQPGAGNQPQHF,TGCGCCAGCAGCCAACCGGGGGCGGGCAATCAGCCCCAGCATTTT
NA,TRBJ1-2,NA,TRBV7-9,CASSPPGAHYGYTF,TGTGCCAGCAGCCCCCCCGGAGCCCACTATGGCTACACCTTC
NA,TRBJ2-3,TRBD2,TRBV5-6,CASSGGVLTDTQYF,TGTGCCAGCAGCGGGGGGGTTCTCACAGATACGCAGTATTTT
NA,TRBJ1-1,NA,TRBV7-9,CASSSDSWIKSTEAFF,TGTGCCAGCAGCTCGGACTCATGGATAAAGTCCACTGAAGCTTTCTTT